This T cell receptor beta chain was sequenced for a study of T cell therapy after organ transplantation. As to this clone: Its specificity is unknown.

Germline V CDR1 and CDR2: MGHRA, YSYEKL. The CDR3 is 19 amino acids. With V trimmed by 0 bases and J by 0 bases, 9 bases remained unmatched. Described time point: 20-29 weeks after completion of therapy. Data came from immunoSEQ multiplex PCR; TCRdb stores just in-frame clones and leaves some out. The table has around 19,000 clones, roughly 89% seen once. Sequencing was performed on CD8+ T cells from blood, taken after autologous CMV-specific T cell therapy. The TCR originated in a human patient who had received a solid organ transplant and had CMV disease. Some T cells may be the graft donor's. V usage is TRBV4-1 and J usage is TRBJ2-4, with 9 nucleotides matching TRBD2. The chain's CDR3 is CASSQEGASGDVAKNIQYF. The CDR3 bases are TGCGCCAGCAGCCAAGAAGGGGCTAGCGGGGACGTAGCCAAAAACATTCAGTACTTC.